This record looks at one T cell receptor beta chain sequence and its context. The entry originates in a study of shared clonotypes between healthy human individuals. This CDR3 is built from 18 residues. The junction had 14 bases not matched to a gene; V was cut back by 2 bases and J by 3 bases. CDR1 MGHDK and CDR2 SYGVNS come from the germline V gene. TCRdb's copy holds only in-frame clones and misses some; the assay was immunoSEQ multiplex PCR. The table has about 2.4 million clones, around nine tenths seen once. Source material: naive CD4+ T cells sorted from blood. Subset denoted: CD45RA+ positively selected. The chain combines TRBV25-1 with TRBJ2-5, with 8 bases matching TRBD1. This sequence originates from a man aged 18 to 30 in good health. The CDR3 sequence: CASSERGMGRGREETQYF. The DNA for the CDR3 is TGTGCCAGCAGTGAACGGGGAATGGGCAGGGGGCGCGAAGAGACCCAGTACTTC.